Listed below are T cell receptor beta chains from one sample, sequenced in a study of T cells in localized non-small cell lung cancer. Profiling relied on immunoSEQ multiplex PCR, and the TCRdb table lists in-frame clones only, not all of them. This sample has about 41,000 clones, with roughly 84% found just once. This material consisted of PBMCs, taken before any cancer treatment. Every receptor here comes from a man aged 40 to 69 with stage II lung adenocarcinoma. The CDR3 runs from the conserved cysteine through the conserved F or W. The D gene is left open where the match is weak. Where a row states a size, it is once, few, many or the class of an expanded clone; other rows omit it.

TRBV6-1	TRBJ2-1	once	.	CASSELDGNEQFF	TGTGCCAGCAGTGAATTGGACGGCAATGAGCAGTTCTTC
TRBV30	TRBJ2-1	few	.	CACTFGGTSYNEQFF	TGTGCCTGCACCTTCGGCGGGACTTCCTACAATGAGCAGTTCTTC
TRBV7-2	TRBJ2-7	.	.	CASRGRGTEQYF	TGTGCCAGCAGGGGCCGGGGGACCGAGCAGTACTTC
TRBV7-9	TRBJ2-7	.	.	CASSLQGGSYEQYF	TGTGCCAGCAGCTTGCAAGGGGGCTCCTACGAGCAGTACTTC
TRBV7-3	TRBJ1-6	few	.	CASSLNPTMSSPLHF	TGTGCCAGCAGCTTAAACCCCACCATGAGTTCACCCCTCCACTTT
TRBV11-2	TRBJ2-7	.	TRBD2	CASSPVGTSYEQYF	TGTGCCAGCAGCCCCGTCGGGACTAGCTACGAGCAGTACTTC
TRBV4-2	TRBJ2-3	once	.	CASSREDSADTQYF	TGTGCCAGCAGCCGAGAGGACAGTGCGGATACGCAGTATTTT
TRBV5-5	TRBJ1-5	.	.	CASSHDNLKAQHF	TGTGCCAGCAGCCACGATAATTTAAAGGCCCAGCATTTT
TRBV6-5	TRBJ1-2	.	TRBD1	CASSSSDRAFFYGYTF	TGTGCCAGCAGTTCCTCCGACAGGGCGTTCTTCTATGGCTACACCTTC
TRBV25-1	TRBJ2-5	.	.	CASKWGTAGTQYF	TGTGCCAGCAAATGGGGAACAGCGGGGACCCAGTACTTC
TRBV5-1	TRBJ1-1	.	.	CASSLGPNTEAFF	TGCGCCAGCAGCTTGGGTCCGAACACTGAAGCTTTCTTT
TRBV5-1	TRBJ1-6	.	.	CASRFSGGDNSPLHF	TGCGCCAGCAGGTTCTCAGGAGGTGATAATTCACCCCTCCACTTT
TRBV5-1	TRBJ1-1	.	.	CASSLEWNTEAFF	TGCGCCAGCAGCTTGGAGTGGAACACTGAAGCTTTCTTT
TRBV11-3	TRBJ1-1	once	TRBD1	CASSPGTGIYTEAFF	TGTGCCAGCAGCCCAGGGACAGGGATATACACTGAAGCTTTCTTT
TRBV7-2	TRBJ1-1	once	.	CASSASWTGGTEAFF	TGTGCCAGCAGCGCCTCCTGGACCGGTGGTACTGAAGCTTTCTTT
TRBV10-3	TRBJ2-1	.	.	CAISENNEQFF	TGTGCCATCAGTGAGAACAATGAGCAGTTCTTC
TRBV18	TRBJ1-5	.	TRBD1	CASRGTGIDQPQHF	TGTGCCAGCCGAGGGACAGGCATTGATCAGCCCCAGCATTTT
TRBV10-3	TRBJ1-1	.	TRBD1	CATLQGQNTEAFF	TGTGCCACTCTACAGGGGCAGAACACTGAAGCTTTCTTT
TRBV7-3	TRBJ2-3	once	.	CASSLPGRTDTQYF	TGTGCCAGCAGCTTACCAGGGAGGACAGATACGCAGTATTTT
TRBV7-8	TRBJ1-1	.	TRBD1	CASSAQGGRTEAFF	TGTGCCAGCAGCGCACAGGGGGGTAGGACTGAAGCTTTCTTT
TRBV6-4	TRBJ2-1	.	.	CASSDGSSYNEQFF	TGTGCCAGCAGTGACGGGAGCTCCTACAATGAGCAGTTCTTC
TRBV5-6	TRBJ2-5	.	TRBD2	CASSLGAGGHQETQYF	TGTGCCAGCAGCTTGGGAGCGGGAGGGCACCAAGAGACCCAGTACTTC
TRBV5-1	TRBJ2-1	.	.	CASSEAPTAGEQFF	TGCGCCAGCAGCGAGGCCCCTACGGCGGGAGAGCAGTTCTTC
TRBV6-1	TRBJ2-7	.	.	CASSEAWGVYEQYF	TGTGCCAGCAGTGAAGCGTGGGGGGTCTACGAGCAGTACTTC
TRBV10-3	TRBJ2-7	.	.	CAISESKFQVGYEQYF	TGTGCCATCAGTGAGTCGAAATTCCAGGTGGGCTACGAGCAGTACTTC
TRBV19	TRBJ2-7	few	.	CASSIGTQSYEQYF	TGTGCCAGTAGTATAGGGACACAATCCTACGAGCAGTACTTC
TRBV19	TRBJ1-3	.	.	CASTRGATGAPSGNTIYF	TGTGCCAGTACCCGGGGGGCAACAGGTGCCCCCTCTGGAAACACCATATATTTT
TRBV5-1	TRBJ1-1	.	TRBD1	CASSLRGHDTEAFF	TGCGCCAGCAGCTTAAGGGGGCATGACACTGAAGCTTTCTTT
TRBV7-2	TRBJ2-7	.	TRBD2	CASSLLAGGAYEQYF	TGTGCCAGCAGCTTACTAGCGGGAGGAGCCTACGAGCAGTACTTC
TRBV19	TRBJ2-3	.	.	CASSEVLTDTQYF	TGTGCCAGTAGTGAGGTGCTGACAGATACGCAGTATTTT
TRBV6-5	TRBJ1-1	.	TRBD1	CAGRTGGASGTEAFF	TGTGCCGGCAGGACAGGGGGCGCTTCGGGCACTGAAGCTTTCTTT
TRBV4-2	TRBJ1-4	.	.	CASSQGARQGYEKLFF	TGTGCCAGCAGCCAAGGAGCAAGGCAGGGCTATGAAAAACTGTTTTTT
TRBV6-5	TRBJ1-2	.	TRBD1	CASSPRGRVYGYTF	TGTGCCAGCAGTCCCAGGGGGCGCGTCTATGGCTACACCTTC
TRBV28	TRBJ2-5	.	.	CASSFRAKQETQYF	TGTGCCAGCAGTTTTAGAGCTAAGCAAGAGACCCAGTACTTC
TRBV2	TRBJ1-1	.	TRBD1	CASRIRDRESEAFF	TGTGCCAGCAGGATCCGGGACAGGGAGTCTGAAGCTTTCTTT
TRBV27	TRBJ2-1	.	.	CASSTSLARNLFF	TGTGCCAGCAGTACATCCTTAGCTCGGAACCTGTTCTTC
TRBV7-2	TRBJ1-1	.	TRBD1	CASSGQGLGTEAFF	TGTGCCAGCAGCGGACAGGGGCTCGGCACTGAAGCTTTCTTT
TRBV11-3	TRBJ2-2	.	TRBD1	CASSSGTGGTGELFF	TGTGCCAGCAGTTCCGGGACAGGGGGCACCGGGGAGCTGTTTTTT
TRBV11-2	TRBJ2-1	.	TRBD1	CASSLDTGGNEQFF	TGTGCCAGCAGCTTAGATACAGGGGGCAATGAGCAGTTCTTC
TRBV5-4	TRBJ1-1	.	.	CASSVTNTEAFF	TGTGCCAGCAGCGTTACAAACACTGAAGCTTTCTTT
TRBV6-1	TRBJ2-5	.	TRBD2	CASSDVAGALQETQYF	TGTGCCAGCAGTGACGTAGCGGGGGCCCTCCAAGAGACCCAGTACTTC
TRBV6-5	TRBJ1-2	.	TRBD1	CASGDRVRGYTF	TGTGCCAGCGGGGACAGGGTACGTGGCTACACCTTC
TRBV5-4	TRBJ2-6	.	.	CASSLVALRVAHSGANVLTF	TGTGCCAGCAGCTTGGTGGCGTTGAGGGTCGCACACTCTGGGGCCAACGTCCTGACTTTC
TRBV28	TRBJ2-3	once	TRBD2	CASNYQLAGADTQYF	TGTGCCAGCAATTACCAACTAGCGGGAGCGGATACGCAGTATTTT
TRBV30	TRBJ1-3	few	.	CAWKKAGNTIYF	TGTGCCTGGAAGAAGGCTGGAAACACCATATATTTT
TRBV10-2	TRBJ2-7	.	.	CASSESGEQYF	TGCGCCAGCAGTGAATCGGGCGAGCAGTACTTC
TRBV12-5	TRBJ2-4	.	TRBD1	CASGLGQGAKNIQYF	TGTGCTAGTGGTTTGGGACAGGGGGCCAAAAACATTCAGTACTTC
TRBV13	TRBJ2-5	.	TRBD2	CASRATSGGETQYF	TGTGCCAGCAGGGCGACTAGCGGGGGAGAGACCCAGTACTTC
TRBV6-6	TRBJ1-6	.	.	CASWTSYNSPLHF	TGTGCCAGCTGGACCTCCTATAATTCACCCCTCCACTTT
TRBV5-1	TRBJ1-4	.	.	CASSLSSGSGEKLFF	TGCGCCAGCAGCCTATCATCAGGCTCTGGTGAAAAACTGTTTTTT
TRBV5-1	TRBJ2-3	.	.	CASSSSGNTDTQYF	TGCGCCAGCAGTTCGAGCGGCAACACAGATACGCAGTATTTT